A single sample is the source of the 30 T cell receptor beta chains below, sequenced in a study of T cells expressing NK-cell markers. TCRdb re-called the 5' RACE reads, yielding one record per CDR3 amino acid sequence without DNA. The listing contains about 430,000 distinct CDR3 sequences. The sample taken for sequencing was blood T cells: a sorted CD56 or NKG2C T cell subset, CD4+ or CD8+ T cells, or bulk PBMC T cells (not recorded which). These receptors originate from a woman aged 45-59 years in good health.

The gene calls are TRBV11-2 and TRBJ1-2; the TCRdb D gene call, TRBD1, has no DNA to confirm it. Germline V gene lookup returns CDR1 SGHAT and CDR2 FQNNGV. This CDR3 has 13 amino acids. The CDR3: CASSSDRGYGYTF.

The V call is TRBV20-1, the J call TRBJ1-5. CDR1 and CDR2 from the germline V gene are DFQATT and SNEGSKA (reference sequence). The CDR3 has 14 residues. CDR3: CSASGSVGNQPQHF.

V gene TRBV11-2 combines with J gene TRBJ2-7; TCRdb indicates TRBD1, and absent DNA this call remains unverified. Germline CDR1 and CDR2: SGHAT and FQNNGV. This CDR3 is built from 15 residues. The CDR3 region is CASSPRQVPPLEQYF.

This chain joins TRBV5-6 and TRBJ2-1; as DNA is missing, the TRBD2 call by TCRdb cannot be tested. This CDR3 is built from 12 residues. Germline values: CDR1 SGHDT, CDR2 YYEEEE. The CDR3 here is CASSIKRDEQFF.

The rearrangement uses TRBV4-2 and TRBJ2-7; without DNA, the TCRdb call of TRBD1 cannot be checked. CDR1 is LGHNA and CDR2 is YNFKEQ in the germline V gene. The CDR3 is 17 residues long. This CDR3 is CASSHPGQGATAYEQYF.

The V call is TRBV20-1, the J call TRBJ2-6; TCRdb lists TRBD1, though no DNA is available to test this call. This CDR3 is built from 15 residues. Germline CDR1 DFQATT, CDR2 SNEGSKA (reference sequence). The CDR3 loop is CSAEGRGLGANVLTF.

The V and J genes are TRBV28 and TRBJ2-1; the D gene TCRdb calls, TRBD1, cannot be checked with no DNA. The CDR3 is made up of 15 amino acids. Per germline, CDR1 MDHEN and CDR2 SYDVKM. The CDR3 region is CASRAGVVRYNEQFF.

The chain couples TRBV4-2 to TRBJ2-3; TCRdb indicates TRBD2, and absent DNA this call remains unverified. The CDR3 contains 16 residues. The germline gives CDR1 LGHNA, CDR2 YNFKEQ. CDR3 sequence: CASSQALAGVTDTQYF.

The chain joins TRBV20-1 to TRBJ2-1; TCRdb calls TRBD2, which cannot be checked without DNA. Germline CDR1 reads DFQATT; CDR2 reads SNEGSKA (reference sequence). The CDR3 length is 16 residues. The CDR3 loop is CSARKGGRAIFHEQFF.

This sequence joins TRBV12-3 or TRBV12-4 and TRBJ1-1; without DNA, the TCRdb call of TRBD1 cannot be checked. The CDR3 length is 14 residues. This CDR3 reads CASSLGGLDTEAFF.

V is TRBV3-1 and J is TRBJ2-1; TCRdb names TRBD2, which stays unverified in the absence of DNA. In germline, CDR1 is LGHDT, CDR2 YNNKEL (reference sequence). The CDR3 contains 20 residues. The CDR3 here is CASSLDFSGRGLGSNNEQFF.

The chain recombines TRBV14 with TRBJ1-6; TCRdb gives TRBD1 as the D gene, but with no DNA this cannot be confirmed. Germline V gene data show CDR1 as SGHDN and CDR2 as FVKESK. The CDR3 sequence is 15 residues long. This CDR3 is CASSYFSGGSSPLHF.

CDR3 protein: CATGPTNYGYTF. The rearrangement joins TRBV10-3 to TRBJ1-2; the TRBD1 assignment by TCRdb is unverifiable without DNA. The CDR3 runs 12 residues. The germline CDR1 and CDR2 sequences are ENHRY and SYGVKD.

The chain couples TRBV7-9 to TRBJ2-1. The CDR3 totals 16 residues. Per germline, CDR1 SEHNR and CDR2 FQNEAQ (reference sequence). The CDR3 sequence is CASSPDGRQTYNEQFF.

The J gene is TRBJ2-1, the V gene TRBV2; the D call of TRBD1 rests on TCRdb alone, since no DNA is present to check it. The V gene's germline CDR1 is SNHLY and CDR2 FYNNEI. The CDR3 runs 13 residues. CDR3 loop: CASSGDGINEQFF.

V usage is TRBV3-1 and J usage is TRBJ2-1; checking the TCRdb D call of TRBD1 is not possible without DNA. Germline lookup yields CDR1 LGHDT and CDR2 YNNKEL (reference sequence). This CDR3 comprises 14 residues. CDR3 sequence reads: CASSPQLGGGEQFF.

The J gene is TRBJ2-2, the V gene TRBV3-1; TCRdb outputs TRBD1, but without DNA this stays unchecked. The CDR3 length is 16 residues. The germline V gene has CDR1 LGHDT and CDR2 YNNKEL (reference sequence). The CDR3 region is CASSQVRGLDTGELFF.

The chain links TRBV29-1 to TRBJ2-7; as DNA is missing, the TRBD2 call by TCRdb cannot be tested. The CDR3 covers 14 residues. CDR1 SQVTM and CDR2 ANQGSEA come from the germline V gene. This CDR3 reads CSVAVGAGLYEQYF.

The chain links TRBV4-2 to TRBJ2-1; TCRdb's D gene call, TRBD1, goes unchecked for lack of DNA. This CDR3 region has 16 residues. Germline CDR1 reads LGHNA; CDR2 reads YNFKEQ. The CDR3 spells CASSPLGGAGDNEQFF.

The J gene is TRBJ1-6, the V gene TRBV15; checking the TCRdb D call of TRBD1 is not possible without DNA. CDR1 LNHNV and CDR2 YYDKDF come from the germline V gene (reference sequence). This CDR3 is 15 amino acids long. The CDR3 loop is CATSRERQGRSPLHF. Filled out from reference TRBV15 and TRBJ1-6, the complete variable domain reads DAMVIQNPRYQVTQFGKPVTLSCSQTLNHNVMYWYQQKSSQAPKLLFHYYDKDFNNEADTPDNFQSRRPNTSFCFLDIRSPGLGDTAMYLCATSRERQGRSPLHFGNGTRLTVT.

The chain has TRBV29-1 and TRBJ1-1; TCRdb gives TRBD1 as the D gene, but with no DNA this cannot be confirmed. Germline V gene data show CDR1 as SQVTM and CDR2 as ANQGSEA. The CDR3 is 12 residues long. The CDR3 loop reads CSAYNEGTEAFF. Drawing the rest from reference TRBV29-1 and TRBJ1-1, the complete variable domain is SAVISQKPSRDICQRGTSLTIQCQVDSQVTMMFWYRQQPGQSLTLIATANQGSEATYESGFVIDKFPISRPNLTFSTLTVSNMSPEDSSIYLCSAYNEGTEAFFGQGTRLTVV.

The genes are TRBV5-1 and TRBJ2-3; TCRdb's D call of TRBD1 is untestable without DNA. In germline, CDR1 is SGHRS, CDR2 YFSETQ. This CDR3 contains 14 residues. The CDR3 sequence: CASSLEGVKDTQYF.

The V and J genes are TRBV6-6 and TRBJ1-4. Germline values: CDR1 MNHNY, CDR2 SVGAGI (reference sequence). The CDR3 is made up of 13 amino acids. CDR3 loop: CASTEGVREKLFF.

V gene TRBV24-1 combines with J gene TRBJ2-7. Germline V gene lookup returns CDR1 KGHDR and CDR2 SFDVKD. This CDR3 region has 13 residues. The CDR3 sequence: CATSTVRSYEQYF.

The J gene is TRBJ2-3, the V gene TRBV20-1; TCRdb's D gene call, TRBD2, goes unchecked for lack of DNA. The CDR3 totals 15 residues. Per germline, CDR1 DFQATT and CDR2 SNEGSKA (reference sequence). This CDR3 reads CSATPRLAGEDTQYF.

The gene calls are TRBV5-1 and TRBJ2-1. The CDR3 totals 16 residues. Germline CDR1 and CDR2: SGHRS and YFSETQ. The CDR3 here is CASSLVGPNSYNEQFF.

The chain links TRBV7-8 to TRBJ1-5. CDR1 and CDR2 (germline): SGHVS, FQNEAQ. CDR3 length equals 15 residues. The CDR3 sequence: CASSFGRGFNQPQHF.

This rearrangement joins TRBV6-2 or TRBV6-3 to TRBJ2-1; TCRdb reports TRBD1, a call that lacks DNA to check it against. The germline V gene has CDR1 MNHEY and CDR2 SVGEGT. The CDR3 is 17 residues long. CDR3 amino acids: CASSWLGRGGTYNEQFF.

The chain uses TRBV5-1 and TRBJ2-7. CDR1 and CDR2 from the germline V gene are SGHRS and YFSETQ. This CDR3 comprises 12 residues. The CDR3 sequence is CASSLESYEQYF.

This chain connects TRBV4-2 to TRBJ2-4; the TRBD2 assignment by TCRdb is unverifiable without DNA. Germline CDR1 is LGHNA and CDR2 is YNFKEQ. CDR3 length: 17 residues. Here the CDR3 reads CASSQEMTGGRADIQYF.